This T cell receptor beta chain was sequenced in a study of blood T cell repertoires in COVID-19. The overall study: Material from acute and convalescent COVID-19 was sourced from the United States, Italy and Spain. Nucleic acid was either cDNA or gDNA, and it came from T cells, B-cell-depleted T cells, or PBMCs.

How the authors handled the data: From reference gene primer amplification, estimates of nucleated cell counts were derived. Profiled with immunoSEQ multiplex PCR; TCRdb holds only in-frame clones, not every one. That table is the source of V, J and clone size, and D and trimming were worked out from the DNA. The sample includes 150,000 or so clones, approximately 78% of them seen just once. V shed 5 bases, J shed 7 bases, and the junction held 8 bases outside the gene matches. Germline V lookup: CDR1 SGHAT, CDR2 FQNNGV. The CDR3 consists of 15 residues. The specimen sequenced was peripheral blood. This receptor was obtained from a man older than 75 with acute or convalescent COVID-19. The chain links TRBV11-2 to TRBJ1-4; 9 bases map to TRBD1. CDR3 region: CASSPPGQGGEKLFF. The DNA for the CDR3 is TGTGCCAGCAGCCCCCCGGGACAGGGTGGTGAAAAACTGTTTTTT.